This TCR beta chain was sequenced in a study of spatial heterogeneity in lung cancer. Whole-study context: Beta-chain sequences consistently outnumbered alpha-chain sequences in detection.

Time point defined: sample taken at primary tumor resection. Sequencing covered unsorted whole RNA taken from tumor, nontumor lung or frozen PBMC. Samples were obtained from some 70 donors, all untreated early-stage non-small cell lung cancer patients. MiXCR, run by TCRdb on the 5' RACE reads, gives a single entry per CDR3 protein. The sample lists about 36,000 distinct CDR3 sequences, 4% to 6% occurring once. The ends were cut back, 2 bases at V and 3 bases at J, with 12 bases in the middle. This CDR3 comprises 15 residues. Germline V gives CDR1 SEHNR, CDR2 FQNEAQ (reference sequence). The rearrangement joins TRBV7-9 to TRBJ2-3; D possibly corresponds to TRBD2 (6 bases). This material consisted of PBMCs, taken at surgery. This TCR was recovered from a female donor with early-stage non-small cell lung cancer. The CDR3 region is CASSLLFSGTDTQYF. The CDR3 DNA sequence: TGTGCCAGCAGCTTACTCTTCAGCGGGACAGATACGCAGTATTTT.